One and the same sample provided the 10 T cell receptor beta chains below, sequenced in a study of blood T cell repertoires in COVID-19. Clones were read by immunoSEQ multiplex PCR, and TCRdb kept only the in-frame ones, dropping some. The sample holds 200,000 to 250,000 clones, approximately 84% seen once. Material for sequencing was peripheral blood. The source is a woman aged 45-59 years with active or convalescent COVID-19.

The rearrangement links TRBV4-1 to TRBJ1-4, with 11 bases that match TRBD1. The CDR3 is 18 residues long. Germline CDR1 MGHRA, CDR2 YSYEKL. V shed 3 bases, J shed 4 bases, and the junction held 10 bases outside the gene matches. Here the CDR3 DNA reads TGCGCCAGCAGCCATTCCGGGACAGGGGGTGAGGGTAATGAAAAACTGTTTTTT. Translated, it gives CASSHSGTGGEGNEKLFF.

The rearrangement links TRBV5-1 to TRBJ1-1; D perhaps matches TRBD1 (6 bases). The V end was cut by 2 bases, the J end by 0 bases, with 11 bases between. The V gene's germline CDR1 is SGHRS and CDR2 YFSETQ. The CDR3 runs to 15 residues. CDR3 residues: CASSFGGGMNTEAFF. CDR3 DNA sequence: TGCGCCAGCAGCTTCGGCGGGGGCATGAACACTGAAGCTTTCTTT.

J is TRBJ2-1 and V is TRBV4-2, with 8 bases lining up with TRBD2. Unmatched junction bases numbered 4, after V lost 0 bases and J lost 3 bases. Germline values: CDR1 LGHNA, CDR2 YNFKEQ. The CDR3 contains 16 residues. The CDR3 bases are TGTGCCAGCAGCCAAGATGGTAGCGGGGTCTACAATGAGCAGTTCTTC. Encoded protein: CASSQDGSGVYNEQFF.

The J gene is TRBJ1-1, the V gene TRBV18; 8 bases map to TRBD1. Germline V lookup: CDR1 KGHSH, CDR2 LQKENI. J lost 0 bases, V lost 0 bases, and 3 bases had no gene match. The length of the CDR3 is 16 residues. CDR3 in DNA: TGTGCCAGCTCACCACCGCGGACAGGGATGAACACTGAAGCTTTCTTT. It is translated as CASSPPRTGMNTEAFF.

V and J are TRBV28 and TRBJ1-2, with D perhaps matching TRBD1 (6 bases). The ends were cut back, 3 bases at V and 4 bases at J, with 9 bases in the middle. CDR1 and CDR2 from the germline V gene are MDHEN and SYDVKM. This CDR3 has 13 amino acids. CDR3 loop: CASSFRQVYGYTF. The CDR3 DNA sequence: TGTGCCAGCAGTTTTAGACAGGTCTATGGCTACACCTTC.

This sequence joins TRBV2 and TRBJ1-1; D ambiguous. V shed 8 bases and J shed 1 base, with 11 bases lying between them. The CDR3 spans 13 residues. Germline CDR1 and CDR2: SNHLY and FYNNEI. CDR3: CASEWAENTEAFF. The CDR3 coding sequence is TGTGCCAGCGAGTGGGCAGAGAACACTGAAGCTTTCTTT.

This clone appeared a few times. The chain employs TRBV10-1 and TRBJ2-6; 9 bases fit TRBD1. V gave up 7 bases and J gave up 2 bases; unmatched junction bases: 9. Germline V CDR1 and CDR2: WNHNN, SYGVQD (reference sequence). This CDR3 has 17 residues. This CDR3 is CASNRTGENAGANVLTF. In DNA form, the CDR3 reads TGCGCCAGCAACCGGACAGGGGAAAACGCTGGGGCCAACGTCCTGACTTTC.

J is TRBJ2-7 and V is TRBV27; perhaps TRBD1 as D (5 bases). This CDR3 is built from 13 residues. From germline, CDR1 is MNHEY and CDR2 SMNVEV (reference sequence). Deletions cut 6 bases from V and 4 bases from J, with 13 bases between. CDR3 coding DNA: TGTGCCAGCAGCCAGGGAATGCTTTACGAGCAGTACTTC. The encoded protein is CASSQGMLYEQYF.

The gene calls are TRBV5-1 and TRBJ2-7; TRBD2 is a possible D gene (6 bases). Germline V gives CDR1 SGHRS, CDR2 YFSETQ. The V gene lost 1 base and the J gene lost 2 bases, with 13 bases spanning the gap. The CDR3 is made up of 15 amino acids. The DNA for the CDR3 is TGCGCCAGCAGCTTGAGGCCGGGGGTGGCCTACGAGCAGTACTTC. It is translated as CASSLRPGVAYEQYF.

V gene TRBV6-5 combines with J gene TRBJ1-2; TRBD1 matches 11 bases. The CDR3 has 14 residues. The ends lost 6 bases at V and 4 bases at J; junction bases unmatched: 4. Germline values: CDR1 MNHEY, CDR2 SVGAGI. The CDR3 loop is CASRPGTGGYGYTF. CDR3 in DNA: TGTGCCAGCAGACCCGGGACAGGGGGCTATGGCTACACCTTC.